This T cell receptor (beta chain) comes out of a study of blood T cells in healthy people across ages. Findings and caveats of the study: Using unsorted PBMCs precluded a conclusive naive versus antigen-experienced comparison.

Between the trimmed V and J ends, which lost 10 bases and 2 bases, there was a span of 17 bases. Germline V CDR1 and CDR2: MNHNY, SVGAGI (reference sequence). The CDR3 extends over 14 amino acids. This clonotype appeared a few times. Its cognate antigen is unknown. The use of a sample-barcoded 5' primer and a J-beta primer mix characterized a second PCR of about 7 to 12 cycles. In TCRdb, the 5' RACE reads were re-called with MiXCR into one record per CDR3 protein. The sample yields about 640,000 distinct CDR3 sequences, about 53% seen once. Extracted total RNA amounted to at least 5.5 micrograms for each sample.

Sequenced sample: blood. The V and J genes are TRBV6-6 and TRBJ1-2; D possibly corresponds to TRBD1 (5 bases). This sequence was found in a man between 60 and 75 years old in good health. The CDR3 bases are TGTGCCACCACGCACGGGGGATCCAACTATGGCTACACCTTC. As protein: CATTHGGSNYGYTF.